A selection of T cell receptor beta chains follows, all from one sample in a study of T-cell reconstitution after alpha-beta-depleted transplantation in children. A single record per CDR3 protein comes from TCRdb applying MiXCR to the PCR reads. The data contain fewer than 1 million distinct CDR3 sequences, 15% to 20% of them singletons. Specimen: PBMCs, mostly from graft donor cells, collected 360 days after TCRalphabeta/CD19-depleted stem cell transplant. These TCRs come from a male patient between 10 and 17 years old who had a stem cell transplant for acute lymphoblastic leukemia, so the T cells may come from the graft donor. The CDR3 runs from the conserved cysteine through the conserved F or W. D genes are given only for firm matches. Some rows mark clone size as missing; the rest say once, few, many or name a class of expanded clone.

NA | TRBJ2-1 | TRBV6-5 | few | CASSYYRGPSYNEQFF | TGTGCCAGCAGTTACTATCGCGGGCCCTCCTACAATGAGCAGTTCTTC
NA | TRBJ1-3 | TRBV6-5 | NA | CASSSSGTIYF | TGTGCCAGCAGTTCCTCCGGGACTATATATTTT
NA | TRBJ2-5 | TRBV11-2 | NA | CASSLDFQYF | TGTGCCAGCAGCTTAGATTTCCAGTACTTC
NA | TRBJ2-5 | TRBV11-2 | NA | CASSPRWGLETQYF | TGTGCCAGCAGCCCCCGATGGGGGTTAGAGACCCAGTACTTC
NA | TRBJ2-7 | TRBV20-1 | few | CSARVRGPYEQYF | TGCAGTGCTAGAGTGCGGGGTCCTTACGAGCAGTACTTC
NA | TRBJ2-7 | TRBV19 | NA | CASSWDTDYEQYF | TGTGCCAGTTCCTGGGACACAGACTACGAGCAGTACTTC
NA | TRBJ2-7 | TRBV5-1 | NA | CASSPLSGAYYEQYF | TGCGCCAGCAGCCCGCTCTCGGGCGCCTACTACGAGCAGTACTTC
NA | TRBJ2-3 | TRBV4-2 | NA | CASSQDKTGEAQYF | TGTGCCAGCAGCCAAGACAAAACCGGCGAGGCGCAGTATTTT
NA | TRBJ2-5 | TRBV18 | many | CASSPMVGERIETQYF | TGTGCCAGCTCACCGATGGTGGGAGAGAGGATCGAGACCCAGTACTTC
TRBD2 | TRBJ2-3 | TRBV10-2 | NA | CASTLAGGSDTQYF | TGCGCCAGCACACTAGCGGGAGGGTCAGATACGCAGTATTTT
NA | TRBJ1-5 | TRBV2 | NA | CASSVEGVQPQHF | TGTGCCAGCAGTGTGGAGGGAGTTCAGCCCCAGCATTTT
NA | TRBJ2-6 | TRBV20-1 | few | CSASSVAGTGANVLTF | TGCAGTGCTAGCTCAGTGGCGGGGACAGGGGCCAACGTCCTGACTTTC
TRBD2 | TRBJ2-1 | TRBV18 | NA | CASSPVRLAGGYNEQFF | TGTGCCAGCTCACCAGTGCGGCTAGCGGGGGGATACAATGAGCAGTTCTTC
NA | TRBJ2-7 | TRBV7-9 | NA | CASSLGWAATYEQYF | TGTGCCAGCAGCTTAGGGTGGGCGGCAACCTACGAGCAGTACTTC
NA | TRBJ2-3 | TRBV29-1 | many | CSVRSGSSTDTQYF | TGCAGCGTTCGTAGCGGATCTAGCACAGATACGCAGTATTTT
TRBD1 | TRBJ1-2 | TRBV27 | many | CASSRQGDYGYTF | TGTGCCAGCAGCCGACAGGGAGACTATGGCTACACCTTC
TRBD1 | TRBJ2-4 | TRBV7-9 | NA | CASSSLRNSDRGNIQYF | TGTGCCAGCAGCTCATTGCGTAACTCGGACAGGGGAAACATTCAGTACTTC
TRBD1 | TRBJ2-7 | TRBV5-5 | few | CASSWPPGQGYEQYF | TGTGCCAGCAGCTGGCCCCCGGGACAGGGTTACGAGCAGTACTTC
TRBD2 | TRBJ2-3 | TRBV2 | many | CASSDWTSGPSGTDTQYF | TGTGCCAGCAGTGACTGGACTAGCGGTCCGTCGGGTACAGATACGCAGTATTTT
NA | TRBJ1-1 | TRBV11-2 | few | CASSLGRPTNMNTEAFF | TGTGCCAGCAGCTTAGGTCGTCCGACAAATATGAACACTGAAGCTTTCTTT
NA | TRBJ2-1 | TRBV7-6 | few | CASSLYASRSGDEQFF | TGTGCCAGCAGCTTATATGCCAGTAGGTCAGGGGATGAGCAGTTCTTC
NA | TRBJ1-5 | TRBV9 | many | CASSVGGDHQPQHF | TGTGCCAGCAGCGTAGGGGGGGACCATCAGCCCCAGCATTTT
TRBD2 | TRBJ2-1 | TRBV9 | NA | CASSVPPRLAREFF | TGTGCCAGCAGCGTACCCCCACGACTAGCTAGGGAGTTCTTC
NA | TRBJ1-3 | TRBV7-2 | once | CASSFQKQVVGNTIYF | TGTGCCAGCAGCTTTCAGAAGCAGGTTGTCGGAAACACCATATATTTT
TRBD2 | TRBJ2-3 | TRBV12-3/TRBV12-4 | NA | CASSYPLKTSGDDGTDTQYF | TGTGCCAGCAGCTACCCCTTAAAAACTAGCGGGGACGATGGCACAGATACGCAGTATTTT
NA | TRBJ1-1 | TRBV29-1 | NA | CSAVPTRGNTEAFF | TGCAGCGCCGTGCCGACCAGGGGGAACACTGAAGCTTTCTTT
NA | TRBJ2-1 | TRBV21-1 | NA | CASSKASLYNEQFF | TGTGCCAGCAGCAAAGCTTCACTATACAATGAGCAGTTCTTC
TRBD1 | TRBJ1-1 | TRBV5-1 | NA | CASSPRTGPILNTEAFF | TGCGCCAGCAGCCCTCGGACAGGGCCGATCCTGAACACTGAAGCTTTCTTT
NA | TRBJ1-5 | TRBV6-1 | few | CASIRAAYSNQPQHF | TGTGCCAGCATCAGGGCTGCTTATAGCAATCAGCCCCAGCATTTT
NA | TRBJ1-2 | TRBV4-1 | NA | CASSQGQWGYTF | TGCGCCAGCAGCCAAGGTCAATGGGGCTACACCTTC
NA | TRBJ2-1 | TRBV7-9 | NA | CASSLADDHNEQFF | TGTGCCAGCAGCTTAGCGGATGACCACAATGAGCAGTTCTTC
NA | TRBJ2-1 | TRBV4-1 | many | CASSQDELARYNEQFF | TGCGCCAGCAGCCAAGATGAATTAGCCCGCTACAATGAGCAGTTCTTC
TRBD2 | TRBJ2-1 | TRBV3-1 | NA | CASSQALAGKNEQFF | TGTGCCAGCAGCCAAGCACTAGCGGGAAAAAATGAGCAGTTCTTC
NA | TRBJ2-1 | TRBV5-1 | few | CASSSGTPHEQFF | TGCGCCAGCAGCTCCGGGACCCCCCATGAGCAGTTCTTC
TRBD2 | TRBJ2-5 | TRBV24-1 | few | CATSGREGRAGETQYF | TGTGCCACCAGTGGCCGTGAGGGGAGGGCCGGGGAGACCCAGTACTTC
NA | TRBJ2-7 | TRBV29-1 | once | CSVYRGSVPYEQYF | TGCAGCGTCTACCGTGGGTCCGTCCCTTACGAGCAGTACTTC
NA | TRBJ2-2 | TRBV4-1 | few | CASSYKRLVGRREKTNTGELFF | TGCGCCAGCAGCTACAAGCGGCTTGTGGGCAGACGAGAGAAAACGAACACCGGGGAGCTGTTTTTT
NA | TRBJ1-1 | TRBV18 | NA | CASSPGQRRNTEAFF | TGTGCCAGCTCACCGGGTCAGAGGAGGAACACTGAAGCTTTCTTT
TRBD1 | TRBJ2-7 | TRBV25-1 | few | CASSEWGGQGIYEQYF | TGTGCCAGCAGTGAATGGGGCGGACAGGGGATCTACGAGCAGTACTTC
TRBD2 | TRBJ2-2 | TRBV10-3 | NA | CAISEPRGLPLAGELFF | TGTGCCATCAGTGAGCCTAGGGGACTACCCCTTGCCGGGGAGCTGTTTTTT
TRBD1 | TRBJ2-7 | TRBV11-2 | NA | CASSFTLVGGTGSYEQYF | TGTGCCAGCAGCTTTACTTTAGTCGGAGGGACAGGGTCCTACGAGCAGTACTTC
NA | TRBJ2-2 | TRBV18 | NA | CASSPKLQVVTGELFF | TGTGCCAGCTCACCAAAGTTACAGGTCGTGACCGGGGAGCTGTTTTTT
NA | TRBJ2-3 | TRBV18 | many | CASSPGQMSTDTQYF | TGTGCCAGCTCACCCGGACAGATGAGCACAGATACGCAGTATTTT
NA | TRBJ1-2 | TRBV29-1 | few | CSVEGRENYGYTF | TGCAGCGTTGAAGGCAGGGAGAACTATGGCTACACCTTC
NA | TRBJ2-3 | TRBV20-1 | once | CSARLGPDTQYF | TGCAGTGCTAGACTTGGCCCAGATACGCAGTATTTT
NA | TRBJ2-1 | TRBV7-9 | NA | CASSLGSRGNEQFF | TGTGCCAGCAGCTTAGGTTCCAGGGGCAATGAGCAGTTCTTC
NA | TRBJ2-7 | TRBV12-3/TRBV12-4 | NA | CASSLKGVISYEQYF | TGTGCCAGCAGTTTGAAGGGGGTAATATCCTACGAGCAGTACTTC
NA | TRBJ2-3 | TRBV9 | few | CASSVEPGPDTQYF | TGTGCCAGCAGCGTAGAACCCGGCCCAGATACGCAGTATTTT
TRBD1 | TRBJ2-7 | TRBV20-1 | NA | CSANLADRVYEQYF | TGCAGTGCTAACCTCGCGGACAGGGTCTACGAGCAGTACTTC
NA | TRBJ2-7 | TRBV5-1 | few | CASSLVYRSSYEQYF | TGCGCCAGCAGCTTGGTCTACAGGTCATCCTACGAGCAGTACTTC
NA | TRBJ2-1 | TRBV7-6 | NA | CASSLAPRDEQFF | TGTGCCAGCAGCTTAGCGCCCCGGGATGAGCAGTTCTTC
TRBD1 | TRBJ2-3 | TRBV24-1 | NA | CATSETGGADTQYF | TGTGCCACCAGTGAGACAGGGGGCGCAGATACGCAGTATTTT
NA | TRBJ2-4 | TRBV3-1 | NA | CASSQGQAKNIQYF | TGTGCCAGCAGCCAGGGACAAGCCAAAAACATTCAGTACTTC